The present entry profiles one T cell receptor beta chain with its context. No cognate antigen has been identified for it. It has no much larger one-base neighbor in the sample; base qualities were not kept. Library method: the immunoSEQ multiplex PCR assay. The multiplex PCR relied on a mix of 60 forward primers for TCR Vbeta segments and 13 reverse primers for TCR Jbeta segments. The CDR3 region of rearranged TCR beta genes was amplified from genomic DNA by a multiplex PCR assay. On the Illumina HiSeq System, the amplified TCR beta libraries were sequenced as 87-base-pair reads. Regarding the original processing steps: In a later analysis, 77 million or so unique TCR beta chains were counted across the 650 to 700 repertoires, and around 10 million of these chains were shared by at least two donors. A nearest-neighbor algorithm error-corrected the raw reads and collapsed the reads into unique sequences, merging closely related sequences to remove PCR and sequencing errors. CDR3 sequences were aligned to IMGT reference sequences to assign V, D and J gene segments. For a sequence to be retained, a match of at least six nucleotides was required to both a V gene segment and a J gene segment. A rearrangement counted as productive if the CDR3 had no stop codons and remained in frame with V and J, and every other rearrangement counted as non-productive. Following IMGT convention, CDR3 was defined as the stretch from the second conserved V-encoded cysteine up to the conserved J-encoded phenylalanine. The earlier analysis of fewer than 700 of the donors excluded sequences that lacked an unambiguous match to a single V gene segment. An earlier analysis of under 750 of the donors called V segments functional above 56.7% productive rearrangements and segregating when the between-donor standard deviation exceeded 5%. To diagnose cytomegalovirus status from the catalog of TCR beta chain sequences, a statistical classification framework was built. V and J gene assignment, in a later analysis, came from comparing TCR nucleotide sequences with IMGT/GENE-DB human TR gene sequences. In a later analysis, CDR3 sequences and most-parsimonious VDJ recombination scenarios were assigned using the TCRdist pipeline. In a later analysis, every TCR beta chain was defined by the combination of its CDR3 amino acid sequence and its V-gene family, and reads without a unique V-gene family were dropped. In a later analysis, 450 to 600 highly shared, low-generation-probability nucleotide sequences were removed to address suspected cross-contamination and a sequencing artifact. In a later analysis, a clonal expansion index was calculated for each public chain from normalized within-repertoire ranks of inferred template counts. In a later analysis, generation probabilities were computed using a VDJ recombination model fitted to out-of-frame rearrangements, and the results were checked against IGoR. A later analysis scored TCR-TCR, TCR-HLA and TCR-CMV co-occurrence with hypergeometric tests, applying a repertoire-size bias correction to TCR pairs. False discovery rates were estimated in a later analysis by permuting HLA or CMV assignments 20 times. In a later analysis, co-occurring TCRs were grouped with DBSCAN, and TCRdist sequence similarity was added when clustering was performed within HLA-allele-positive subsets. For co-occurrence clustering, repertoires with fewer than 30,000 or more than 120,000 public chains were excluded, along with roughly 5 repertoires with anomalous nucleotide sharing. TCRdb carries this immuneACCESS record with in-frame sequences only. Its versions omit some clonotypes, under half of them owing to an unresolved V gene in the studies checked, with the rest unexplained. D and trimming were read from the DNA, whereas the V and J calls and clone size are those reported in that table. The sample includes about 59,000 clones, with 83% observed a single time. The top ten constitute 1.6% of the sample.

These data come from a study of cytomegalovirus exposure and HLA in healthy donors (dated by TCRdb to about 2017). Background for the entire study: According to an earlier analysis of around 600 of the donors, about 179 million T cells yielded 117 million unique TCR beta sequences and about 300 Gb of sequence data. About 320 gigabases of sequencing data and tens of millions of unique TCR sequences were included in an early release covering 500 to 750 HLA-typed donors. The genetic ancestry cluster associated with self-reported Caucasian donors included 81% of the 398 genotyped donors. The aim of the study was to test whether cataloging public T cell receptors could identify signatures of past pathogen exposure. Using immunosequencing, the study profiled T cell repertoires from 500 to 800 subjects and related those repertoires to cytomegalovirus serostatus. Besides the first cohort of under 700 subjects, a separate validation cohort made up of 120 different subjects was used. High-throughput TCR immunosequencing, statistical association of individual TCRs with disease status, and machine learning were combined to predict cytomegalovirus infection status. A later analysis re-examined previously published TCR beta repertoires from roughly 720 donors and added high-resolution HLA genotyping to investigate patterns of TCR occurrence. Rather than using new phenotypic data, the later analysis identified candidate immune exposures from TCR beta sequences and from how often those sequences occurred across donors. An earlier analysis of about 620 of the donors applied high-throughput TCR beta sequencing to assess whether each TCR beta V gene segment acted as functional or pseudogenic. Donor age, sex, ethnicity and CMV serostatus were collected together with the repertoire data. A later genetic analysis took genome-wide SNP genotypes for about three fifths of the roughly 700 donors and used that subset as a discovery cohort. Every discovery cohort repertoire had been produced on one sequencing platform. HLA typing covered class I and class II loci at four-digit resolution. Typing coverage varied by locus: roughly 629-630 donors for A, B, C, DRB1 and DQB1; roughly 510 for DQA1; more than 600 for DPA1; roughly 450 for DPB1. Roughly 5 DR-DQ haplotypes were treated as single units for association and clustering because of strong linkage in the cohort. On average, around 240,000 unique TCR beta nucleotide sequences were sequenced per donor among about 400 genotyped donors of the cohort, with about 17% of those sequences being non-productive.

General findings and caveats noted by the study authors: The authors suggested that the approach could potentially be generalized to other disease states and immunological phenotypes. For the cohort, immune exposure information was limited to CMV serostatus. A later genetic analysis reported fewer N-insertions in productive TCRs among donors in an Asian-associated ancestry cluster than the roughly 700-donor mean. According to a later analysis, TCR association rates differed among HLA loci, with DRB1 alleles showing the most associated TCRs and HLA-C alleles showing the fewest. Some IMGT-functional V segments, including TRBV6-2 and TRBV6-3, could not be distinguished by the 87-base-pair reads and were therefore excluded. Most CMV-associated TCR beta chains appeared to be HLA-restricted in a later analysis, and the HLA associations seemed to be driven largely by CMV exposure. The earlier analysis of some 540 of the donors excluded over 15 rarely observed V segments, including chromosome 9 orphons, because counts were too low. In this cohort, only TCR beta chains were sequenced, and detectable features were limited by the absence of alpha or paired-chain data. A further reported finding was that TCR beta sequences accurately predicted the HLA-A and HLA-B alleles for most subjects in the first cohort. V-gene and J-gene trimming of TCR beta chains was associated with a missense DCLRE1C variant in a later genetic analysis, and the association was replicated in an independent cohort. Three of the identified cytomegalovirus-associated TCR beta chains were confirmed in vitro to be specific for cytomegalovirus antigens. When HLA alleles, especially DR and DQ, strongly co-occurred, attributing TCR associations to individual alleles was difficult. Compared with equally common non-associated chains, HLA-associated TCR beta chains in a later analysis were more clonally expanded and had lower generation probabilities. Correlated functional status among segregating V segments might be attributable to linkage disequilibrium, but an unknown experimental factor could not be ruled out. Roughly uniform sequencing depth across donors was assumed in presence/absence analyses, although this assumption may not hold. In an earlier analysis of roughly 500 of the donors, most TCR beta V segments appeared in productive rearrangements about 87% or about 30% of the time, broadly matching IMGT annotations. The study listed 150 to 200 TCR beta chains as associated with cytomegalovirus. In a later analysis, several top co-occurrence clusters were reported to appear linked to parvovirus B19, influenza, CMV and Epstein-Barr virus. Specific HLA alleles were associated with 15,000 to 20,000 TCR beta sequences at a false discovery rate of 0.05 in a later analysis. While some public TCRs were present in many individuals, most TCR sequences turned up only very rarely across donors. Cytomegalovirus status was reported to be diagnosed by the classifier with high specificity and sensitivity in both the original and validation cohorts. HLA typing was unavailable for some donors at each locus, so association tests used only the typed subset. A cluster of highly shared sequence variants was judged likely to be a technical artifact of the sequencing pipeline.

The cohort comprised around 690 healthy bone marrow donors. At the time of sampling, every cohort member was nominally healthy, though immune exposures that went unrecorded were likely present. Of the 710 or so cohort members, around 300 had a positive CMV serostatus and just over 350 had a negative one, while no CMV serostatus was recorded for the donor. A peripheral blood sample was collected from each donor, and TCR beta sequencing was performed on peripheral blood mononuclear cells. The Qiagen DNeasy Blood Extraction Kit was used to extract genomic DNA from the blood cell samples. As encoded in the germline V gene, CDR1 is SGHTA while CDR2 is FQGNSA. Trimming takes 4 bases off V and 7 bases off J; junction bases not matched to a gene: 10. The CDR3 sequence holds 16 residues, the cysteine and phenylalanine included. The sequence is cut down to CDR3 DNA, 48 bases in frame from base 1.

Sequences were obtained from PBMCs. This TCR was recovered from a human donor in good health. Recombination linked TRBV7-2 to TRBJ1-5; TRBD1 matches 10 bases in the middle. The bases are TGTGCCAGCAGCTCACCGGGACAGGGGACGAGACAGCCCCAGCATTTT. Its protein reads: CASSSPGQGTRQPQHF.